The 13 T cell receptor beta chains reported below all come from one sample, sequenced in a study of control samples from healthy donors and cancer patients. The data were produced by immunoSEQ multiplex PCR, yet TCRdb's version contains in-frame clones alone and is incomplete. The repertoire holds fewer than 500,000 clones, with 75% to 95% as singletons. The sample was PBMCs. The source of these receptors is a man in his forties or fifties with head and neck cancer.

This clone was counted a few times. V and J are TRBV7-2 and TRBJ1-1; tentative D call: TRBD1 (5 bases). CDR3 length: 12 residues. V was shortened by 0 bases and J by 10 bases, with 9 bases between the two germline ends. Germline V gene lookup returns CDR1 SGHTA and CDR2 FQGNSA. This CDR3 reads CASSLADKSAFF. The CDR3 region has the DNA TGTGCCAGCAGCTTAGCGGACAAATCAGCTTTCTTT.

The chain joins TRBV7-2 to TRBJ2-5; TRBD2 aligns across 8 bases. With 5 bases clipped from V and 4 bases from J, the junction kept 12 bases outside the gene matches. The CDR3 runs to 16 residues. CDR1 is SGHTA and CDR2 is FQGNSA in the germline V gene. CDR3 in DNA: TGTGCCAGCAGCCCTTTGAGCGGGGGCCCTGGAGAGACCCAGTACTTC. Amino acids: CASSPLSGGPGETQYF.

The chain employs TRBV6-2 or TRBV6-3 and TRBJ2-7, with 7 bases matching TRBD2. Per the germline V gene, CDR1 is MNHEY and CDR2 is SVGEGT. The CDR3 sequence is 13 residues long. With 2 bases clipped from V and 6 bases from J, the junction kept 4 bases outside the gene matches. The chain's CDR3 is CASSYGGGFEQYF. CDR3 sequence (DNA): TGTGCCAGCAGTTACGGCGGGGGATTCGAGCAGTACTTC.

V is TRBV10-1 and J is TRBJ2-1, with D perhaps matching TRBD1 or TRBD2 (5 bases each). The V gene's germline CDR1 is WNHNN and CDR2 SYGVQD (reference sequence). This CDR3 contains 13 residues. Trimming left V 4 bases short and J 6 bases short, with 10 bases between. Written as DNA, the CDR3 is TGCGCCAGCAGTGGGTCAGGGACCAATGAGCAGTTCTTC. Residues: CASSGSGTNEQFF.

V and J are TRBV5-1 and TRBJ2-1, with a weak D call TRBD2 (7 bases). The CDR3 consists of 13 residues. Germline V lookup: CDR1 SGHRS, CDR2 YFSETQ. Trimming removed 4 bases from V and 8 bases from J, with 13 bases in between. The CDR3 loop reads CASSRRGADEQFF. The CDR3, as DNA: TGCGCCAGCAGCCGCCGGGGGGCGGATGAGCAGTTCTTC.

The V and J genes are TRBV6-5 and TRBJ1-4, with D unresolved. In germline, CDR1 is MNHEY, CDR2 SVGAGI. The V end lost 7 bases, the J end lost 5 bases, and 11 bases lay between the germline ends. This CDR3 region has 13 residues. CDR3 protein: CASTAETNEKLFF. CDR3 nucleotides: TGTGCCAGCACGGCCGAAACGAATGAAAAACTGTTTTTT.

CDR3 in DNA: TGTGCCAGCAGTTTAATCGCGCGAGCGGCGATGGGGGAGCAGTACTTC. Its protein is CASSLIARAAMGEQYF. The chain couples TRBV28 to TRBJ2-7, with a weak D call TRBD2 (5 bases). Trimming left V 2 bases short and J 7 bases short, with 21 bases between. Germline lookup yields CDR1 MDHEN and CDR2 SYDVKM. The CDR3 is 16 amino acids.

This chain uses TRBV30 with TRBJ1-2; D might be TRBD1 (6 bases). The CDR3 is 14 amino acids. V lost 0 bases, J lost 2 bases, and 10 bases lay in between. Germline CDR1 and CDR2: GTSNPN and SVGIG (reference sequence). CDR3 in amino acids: CAWSVRGGNYGYTF. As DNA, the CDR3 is TGTGCCTGGAGTGTACGGGGGGGCAACTATGGCTACACCTTC.

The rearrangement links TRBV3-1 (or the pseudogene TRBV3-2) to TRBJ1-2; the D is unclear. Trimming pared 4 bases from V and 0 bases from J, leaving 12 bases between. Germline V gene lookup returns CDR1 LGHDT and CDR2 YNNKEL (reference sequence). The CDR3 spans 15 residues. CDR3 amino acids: CASSPPGRTNYGYTF. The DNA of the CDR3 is TGTGCCAGCAGCCCCCCCGGAAGGACTAACTATGGCTACACCTTC.

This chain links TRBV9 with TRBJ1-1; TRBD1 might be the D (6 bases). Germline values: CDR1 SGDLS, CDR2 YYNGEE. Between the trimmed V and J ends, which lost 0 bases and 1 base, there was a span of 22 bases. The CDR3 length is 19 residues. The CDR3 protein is CASSVGWVGGAQSNTEAFF. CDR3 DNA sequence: TGTGCCAGCAGCGTAGGCTGGGTCGGGGGCGCACAGTCGAACACTGAAGCTTTCTTT.

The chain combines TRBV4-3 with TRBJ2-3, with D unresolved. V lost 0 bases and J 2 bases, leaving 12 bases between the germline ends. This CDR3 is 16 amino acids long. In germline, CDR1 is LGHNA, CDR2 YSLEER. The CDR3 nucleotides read TGCGCCAGCAGCCAAGATCAAAGCGTATCCACAGATACGCAGTATTTT. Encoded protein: CASSQDQSVSTDTQYF.

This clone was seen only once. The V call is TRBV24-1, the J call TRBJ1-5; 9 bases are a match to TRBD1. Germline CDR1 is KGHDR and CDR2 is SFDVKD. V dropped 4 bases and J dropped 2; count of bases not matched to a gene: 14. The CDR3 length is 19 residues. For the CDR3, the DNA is TGTGCCACCAGTGACCGCGGGACAGGGAGAATCCCTGGCAATCAGCCCCAGCATTTT. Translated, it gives CATSDRGTGRIPGNQPQHF.

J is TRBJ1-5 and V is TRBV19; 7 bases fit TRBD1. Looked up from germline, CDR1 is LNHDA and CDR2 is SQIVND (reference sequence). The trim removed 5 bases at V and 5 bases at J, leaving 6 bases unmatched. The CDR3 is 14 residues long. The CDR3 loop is CASSVGGWDQPQHF. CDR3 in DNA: TGTGCCAGTAGTGTAGGGGGCTGGGATCAGCCCCAGCATTTT.